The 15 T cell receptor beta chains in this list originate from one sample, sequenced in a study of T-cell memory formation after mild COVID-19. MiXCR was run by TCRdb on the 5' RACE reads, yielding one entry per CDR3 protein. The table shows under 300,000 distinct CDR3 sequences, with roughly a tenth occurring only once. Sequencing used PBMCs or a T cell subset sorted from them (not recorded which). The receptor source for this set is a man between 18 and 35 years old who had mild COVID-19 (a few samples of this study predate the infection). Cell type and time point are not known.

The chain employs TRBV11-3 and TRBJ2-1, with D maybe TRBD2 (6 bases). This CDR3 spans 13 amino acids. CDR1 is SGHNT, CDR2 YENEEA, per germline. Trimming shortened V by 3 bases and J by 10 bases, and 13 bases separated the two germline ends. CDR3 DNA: TGTGCCAGCAGCTTGGGTAGCGGCGGCGAGCAGTTCTTC. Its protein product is CASSLGSGGEQFF.

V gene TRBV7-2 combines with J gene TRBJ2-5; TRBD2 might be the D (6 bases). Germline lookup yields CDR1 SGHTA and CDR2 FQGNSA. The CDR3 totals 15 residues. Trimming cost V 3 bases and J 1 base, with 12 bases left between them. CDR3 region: CASSLVSGGQETQYF. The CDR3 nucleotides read TGTGCCAGCAGCTTGGTTTCCGGGGGCCAAGAGACCCAGTACTTC.

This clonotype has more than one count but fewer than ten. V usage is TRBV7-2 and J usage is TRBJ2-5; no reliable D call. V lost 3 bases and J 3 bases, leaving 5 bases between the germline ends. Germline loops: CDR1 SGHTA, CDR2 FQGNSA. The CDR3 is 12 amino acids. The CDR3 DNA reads TGTGCCAGCAGCTTTCTTAAAGAGACCCAGTACTTC. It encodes CASSFLKETQYF.

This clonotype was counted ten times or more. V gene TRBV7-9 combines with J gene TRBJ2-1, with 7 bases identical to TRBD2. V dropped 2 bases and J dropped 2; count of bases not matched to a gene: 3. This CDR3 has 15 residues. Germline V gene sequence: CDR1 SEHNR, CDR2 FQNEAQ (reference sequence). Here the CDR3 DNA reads TGTGCCAGCAGCTTATTCGCGGGGGCCTACAATGAGCAGTTCTTC. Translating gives CASSLFAGAYNEQFF.

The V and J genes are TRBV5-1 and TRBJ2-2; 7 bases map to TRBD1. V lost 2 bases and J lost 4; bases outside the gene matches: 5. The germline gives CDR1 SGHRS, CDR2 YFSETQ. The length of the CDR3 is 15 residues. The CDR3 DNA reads TGCGCCAGCAGCTTCCAGGGGGATCCCACCGGGGAGCTGTTTTTT. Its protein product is CASSFQGDPTGELFF.

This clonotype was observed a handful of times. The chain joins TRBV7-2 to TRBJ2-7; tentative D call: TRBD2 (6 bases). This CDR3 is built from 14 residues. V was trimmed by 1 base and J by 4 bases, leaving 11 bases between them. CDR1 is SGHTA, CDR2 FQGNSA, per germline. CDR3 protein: CASSLVSGAYEQYF. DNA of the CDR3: TGTGCCAGCAGCTTAGTTAGCGGCGCGTACGAGCAGTACTTC.

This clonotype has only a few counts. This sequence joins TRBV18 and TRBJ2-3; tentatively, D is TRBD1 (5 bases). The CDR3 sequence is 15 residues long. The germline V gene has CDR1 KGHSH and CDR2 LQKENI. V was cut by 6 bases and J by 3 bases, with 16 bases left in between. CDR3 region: CASSPGLEYTDTQYF. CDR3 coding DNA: TGTGCCAGCTCCCCAGGGTTGGAGTATACAGATACGCAGTATTTT.

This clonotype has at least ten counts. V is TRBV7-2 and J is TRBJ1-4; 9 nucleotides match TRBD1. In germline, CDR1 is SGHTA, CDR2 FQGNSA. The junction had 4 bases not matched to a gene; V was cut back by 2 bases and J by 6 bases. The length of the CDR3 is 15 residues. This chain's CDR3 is CASSLSGQGYEKLFF. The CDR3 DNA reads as TGTGCCAGCAGCTTATCTGGACAGGGGTATGAAAAACTGTTTTTT.

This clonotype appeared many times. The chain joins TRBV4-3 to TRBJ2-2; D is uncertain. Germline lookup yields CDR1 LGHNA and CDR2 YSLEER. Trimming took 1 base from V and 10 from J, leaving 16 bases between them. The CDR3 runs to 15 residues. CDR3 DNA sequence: TGCGCCAGCAGCCAAGGTTGGGCTGGGGAACAGGAGCTGTTTTTT. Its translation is CASSQGWAGEQELFF.

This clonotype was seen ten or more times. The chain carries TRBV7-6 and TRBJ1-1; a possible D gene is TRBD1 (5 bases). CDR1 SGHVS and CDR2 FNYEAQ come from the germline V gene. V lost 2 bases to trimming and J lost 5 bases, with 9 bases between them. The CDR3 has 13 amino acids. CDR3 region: CASSLTRETEAFF. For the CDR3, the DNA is TGTGCCAGCAGCTTAACCAGGGAAACTGAAGCTTTCTTT.

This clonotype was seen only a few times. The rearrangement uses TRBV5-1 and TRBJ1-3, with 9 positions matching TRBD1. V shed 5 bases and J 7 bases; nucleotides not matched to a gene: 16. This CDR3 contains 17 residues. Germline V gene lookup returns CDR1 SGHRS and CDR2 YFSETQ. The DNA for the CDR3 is TGCGCCAGCAGTCTGCGTCTGGGACAGGGCCCGCTTAACACCATATATTTT. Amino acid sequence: CASSLRLGQGPLNTIYF.

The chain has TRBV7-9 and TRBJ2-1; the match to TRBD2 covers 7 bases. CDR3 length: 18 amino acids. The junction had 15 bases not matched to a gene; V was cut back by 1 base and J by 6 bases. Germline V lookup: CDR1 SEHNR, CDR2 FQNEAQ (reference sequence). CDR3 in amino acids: CASSLGTTAGSRSNEQFF. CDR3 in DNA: TGTGCCAGCAGCTTAGGGACTACAGCGGGGAGCCGTTCCAATGAGCAGTTCTTC.

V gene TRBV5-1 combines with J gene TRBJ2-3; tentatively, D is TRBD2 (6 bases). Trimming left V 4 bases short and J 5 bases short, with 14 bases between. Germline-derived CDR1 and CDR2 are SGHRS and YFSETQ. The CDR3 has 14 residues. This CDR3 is CASSRGGELDTQYF. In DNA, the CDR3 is TGCGCCAGCAGCCGCGGAGGGGAACTAGATACGCAGTATTTT.

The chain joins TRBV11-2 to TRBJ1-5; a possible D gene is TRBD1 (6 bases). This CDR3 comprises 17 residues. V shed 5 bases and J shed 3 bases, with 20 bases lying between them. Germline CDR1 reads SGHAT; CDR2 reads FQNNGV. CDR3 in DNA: TGTGCCAGCAGCGTGGCTCCGGGACAAGGCCTCAATCAGCCCCAGCATTTT. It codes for CASSVAPGQGLNQPQHF.

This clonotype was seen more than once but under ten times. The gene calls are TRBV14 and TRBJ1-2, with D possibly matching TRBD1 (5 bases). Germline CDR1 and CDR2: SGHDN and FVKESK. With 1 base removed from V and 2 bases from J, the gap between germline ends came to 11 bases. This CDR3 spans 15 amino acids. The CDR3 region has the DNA TGTGCCAGCAGCCAAGGTGGCAGGGCAAACTATGGCTACACCTTC. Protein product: CASSQGGRANYGYTF.